The rows below give T cell receptor beta chains drawn from one sample of a study of T-cell reconstitution after alpha-beta-depleted transplantation in children. Using its own MiXCR run on the PCR reads, TCRdb lists one record per CDR3 protein. The data show a few hundred thousand distinct CDR3 sequences, with about a tenth seen just once and roughly 2.5% held by the top ten. Sequenced material: PBMCs from the stem cell graft donor, taken from the stem cell graft. These receptors were taken from a human donor who donated a stem cell graft to a child with acute lymphoblastic leukemia. CDR3s include the opening cysteine and the closing phenylalanine or tryptophan. A D gene is named only where the DNA matches it firmly. Clone size is given for some rows only: seen once, a few or many times, or a class if the clone is expanded.

J gene: TRBJ2-7
V gene: TRBV18
D gene: NA
clone size: many
CDR3 protein: CASSPPIGQLYEQYF
CDR3 DNA: TGTGCCAGCTCACCACCTATAGGACAGCTCTACGAGCAGTACTTC

J gene: TRBJ2-4
V gene: TRBV28
D gene: NA
clone size: few
CDR3 protein: CASSRTPDIAKNIQYF
CDR3 DNA: TGTGCCAGCAGCCGAACCCCGGACATAGCCAAAAACATTCAGTACTTC

J gene: TRBJ2-3
V gene: TRBV29-1
D gene: NA
clone size: NA
CDR3 protein: CSVAGLFRDTQYF
CDR3 DNA: TGCAGCGTTGCAGGCCTCTTTAGAGATACGCAGTATTTT

J gene: TRBJ2-3
V gene: TRBV4-3
D gene: NA
clone size: few
CDR3 protein: CASSQEALAAEADTQYF
CDR3 DNA: TGCGCCAGCAGCCAAGAAGCCCTCGCGGCTGAGGCAGATACGCAGTATTTT

J gene: TRBJ1-2
V gene: TRBV5-1
D gene: NA
clone size: NA
CDR3 protein: CASRNPQGPHSYGYTF
CDR3 DNA: TGCGCCAGCCGGAATCCTCAGGGCCCGCACTCCTATGGCTACACCTTC

J gene: TRBJ2-1
V gene: TRBV28
D gene: NA
clone size: NA
CDR3 protein: CASSPGISYNEQFF
CDR3 DNA: TGTGCCAGCAGTCCGGGGATCTCCTACAATGAGCAGTTCTTC

J gene: TRBJ1-1
V gene: TRBV4-3
D gene: NA
clone size: few
CDR3 protein: CASSHLAGNTEAFF
CDR3 DNA: TGCGCCAGCAGCCATTTAGCAGGGAACACTGAAGCTTTCTTT

J gene: TRBJ1-3
V gene: TRBV12-3/TRBV12-4
D gene: NA
clone size: NA
CDR3 protein: CASSLARDSHSGNTIYF
CDR3 DNA: TGTGCCAGCAGTCTCGCCCGGGACTCCCACTCTGGAAACACCATATATTTT

J gene: TRBJ2-1
V gene: TRBV10-3
D gene: TRBD2
clone size: many
CDR3 protein: CAISDGKREGNEQFF
CDR3 DNA: TGTGCCATCAGTGACGGAAAGCGGGAGGGCAATGAGCAGTTCTTC

J gene: TRBJ2-3
V gene: TRBV7-2
D gene: NA
clone size: many
CDR3 protein: CASSTRTSTDTQYF
CDR3 DNA: TGTGCCAGCAGCACGCGGACTAGCACAGATACGCAGTATTTT

J gene: TRBJ2-1
V gene: TRBV6-2/TRBV6-3
D gene: NA
clone size: many
CDR3 protein: CASSHDQGGYNEQFF
CDR3 DNA: TGTGCCAGCAGTCACGACCAGGGGGGCTACAATGAGCAGTTCTTC

J gene: TRBJ1-2
V gene: TRBV5-1
D gene: NA
clone size: few
CDR3 protein: CASETGPGGYGYTF
CDR3 DNA: TGCGCCAGCGAGACGGGCCCGGGAGGCTATGGCTACACCTTC

J gene: TRBJ1-6
V gene: TRBV5-6
D gene: NA
clone size: few
CDR3 protein: CASGDQGPNSPLHF
CDR3 DNA: TGTGCCAGCGGTGACCAGGGACCAAATTCACCCCTCCACTTT